This section outlines one T cell receptor beta chain sequence together with its context. Its antigen is currently unknown. The data belong to a study of cytomegalovirus exposure and HLA in healthy donors. Germline CDR1 SEHNR, CDR2 FQNEAQ (reference sequence). Trimming took 5 bases from V and 8 from J; bases not matched to a gene: 5. CDR3 length: 12 residues. The data were produced by immunoSEQ multiplex PCR, yet TCRdb's version contains in-frame clones alone and is incomplete. The sample has 150,000 to 200,000 clones, around four fifths seen once. The study's findings and limits: In vitro assays verified that three CMV-associated chains recognized CMV antigens specifically. Reports showed the classifier diagnosing cytomegalovirus status with high specificity and sensitivity. Most TCR sequences showed up rarely, but some public TCRs showed up in many donors.

The chain employs TRBV7-9 and TRBJ1-2, with 7 bases aligning to TRBD1. The source is a man younger than 30 in good health and CMV-seropositive. Sequenced input: PBMCs. CDR3 nucleotide sequence: TGTGCCAGCAGCCGACAGGGAGGCGGCTACACCTTC. It translates to CASSRQGGGYTF.